One and the same sample provided the 22 T cell receptor beta chains below, sequenced in a study of cytomegalovirus exposure and HLA in healthy donors (dated by TCRdb to the late 2010s). Receptor amplification or capture employed the immunoSEQ multiplex PCR assay. A mixture of 60 forward primers for TCR Vbeta segments and 13 reverse primers for TCR Jbeta segments was used in the multiplex PCR. As stored in TCRdb, this immuneACCESS dataset retains in-frame rearrangements with V and J assigned. A fraction of the clones does not appear; measured against another copy, unresolved V genes explain less than half of the discrepancy, and the remainder lacks a known reason. This sample holds approximately 160,000 clones; roughly 80% were observed only once. Clones ranked in the top ten supply around 4.3% of the sample. What was sequenced was PBMCs. These receptors were taken from a woman in her forties or fifties in good health and CMV-seropositive.

The chain recombines TRBV4-3 with TRBJ2-1, with 8 bases that match TRBD2. Trimming at V came to 1 base and at J to 4 bases, leaving 18 bases not matched to a gene. CDR1 LGHNA and CDR2 YSLEER come from the germline V gene. The length of the CDR3 is 20 residues. The CDR3: CASSQAPGLTDSGVYNEQFF. The CDR3 DNA reads TGCGCCAGCAGCCAAGCTCCGGGACTGACTGATAGCGGGGTATACAATGAGCAGTTCTTC.

CDR3 residues: CASTRTPETGELFF. In nucleotides, the CDR3 is TGCGCCAGCACGAGGACACCCGAAACCGGGGAGCTGTTTTTT. J is TRBJ2-2 and V is TRBV5-1, with D tentatively TRBD1 (5 bases). Germline V lookup: CDR1 SGHRS, CDR2 YFSETQ. V was shortened by 6 bases and J by 5 bases, with 14 bases between the two germline ends. The CDR3 length is 14 residues. The full variable domain, with the rest looked up from reference TRBV5-1 and TRBJ2-2, is KAGVTQTPRYLIKTRGQQVTLSCSPISGHRSVSWYQQTPGQGLQFLFEYFSETQRNKGNFPGRFSGRQFSNSRSEMNVSTLELGDSALYLCASTRTPETGELFFGEGSRLTVL.

The V gene is TRBV4-3, the J gene TRBJ2-6; unclear D gene. Germline V gene lookup returns CDR1 LGHNA and CDR2 YSLEER. Trimming took 4 bases from V and 1 from J, leaving 11 bases between them. The CDR3 is 16 residues long. This CDR3 is CASSPEPGSGANVLTF. As DNA, the CDR3 is TGCGCCAGCAGCCCGGAACCCGGGTCTGGGGCCAACGTCCTGACTTTC.

V usage is TRBV4-2 and J usage is TRBJ1-1; 10 bases match TRBD1. V shed 2 bases, J shed 5 bases, and the junction held 11 bases outside the gene matches. Looked up from germline, CDR1 is LGHNA and CDR2 is YNFKEQ. The CDR3 has 17 amino acids. CDR3 sequence: CASSQIPGQGRGTEAFF. The CDR3 nucleotides read TGTGCCAGCAGCCAAATTCCGGGACAGGGGAGGGGGACTGAAGCTTTCTTT.

CDR3 nucleotides: TGTGCCAGCAGTCCGGGGATGAACACTGAAGCTTTCTTT. Protein product: CASSPGMNTEAFF. V gene TRBV27 combines with J gene TRBJ1-1; D is uncertain. V lost 5 bases and J 0 bases, leaving 7 bases between the germline ends. Germline CDR1 is MNHEY and CDR2 is SMNVEV (reference sequence). The CDR3 runs 13 residues.

As DNA, the CDR3 is TGTGCCAGTAGTATCACTTTGTCCACAGTGAGCTATGGCTACACCTTC. Encoded protein: CASSITLSTVSYGYTF. The chain combines TRBV19 with TRBJ1-2; D not certain. Per germline, CDR1 LNHDA and CDR2 SQIVND (reference sequence). Trimming removed 3 bases at V and 4 bases at J, with 18 bases between. The CDR3 covers 16 residues.

The CDR3 DNA reads as TGTGCCAGCAGCTTTACAGGGGCGCCCTATGGCTACACCTTC. Protein: CASSFTGAPYGYTF. The chain uses TRBV5-4 and TRBJ1-2; TRBD1 agrees at 7 bases. Germline V gene lookup returns CDR1 SGHNT and CDR2 YYREEE (reference sequence). The trim removed 2 bases at V and 4 bases at J, leaving 5 bases unmatched. The CDR3 runs to 14 residues.

This sequence joins TRBV2 and TRBJ1-1; 8 bases line up with TRBD1. Germline-derived CDR1 and CDR2 are SNHLY and FYNNEI. V was clipped by 10 bases and J by 4 bases; unmatched bases: 11. CDR3 length equals 14 residues. Here the CDR3 reads CAIVGTGSSTEAFF. In DNA, the CDR3 is TGTGCCATAGTCGGGACAGGATCATCCACTGAAGCTTTCTTT.

The rearrangement joins TRBV28 to TRBJ1-5; D unclear. CDR1 is MDHEN, CDR2 SYDVKM, per germline. The CDR3 runs 12 residues. The V and J ends lost 6 bases and 5 bases respectively, with 8 bases between them. The CDR3 spells CASSLPDQPQHF. CDR3 DNA: TGTGCCAGCAGCCTACCCGATCAGCCCCAGCATTTT.

This clone was observed a few times. The chain carries TRBV6-1 and TRBJ1-1, with 8 bases that match TRBD1. CDR1 is MNHNS, CDR2 SASEGT, per germline. The V segment lost 8 bases and the J segment 0 bases; nucleotides outside the gene matches: 8. CDR3 length: 15 residues. CDR3 coding DNA: TGTGCCAGCGTATTTTACAGGGGGATGAACACTGAAGCTTTCTTT. Amino acids: CASVFYRGMNTEAFF.

This clone was observed a few times. The rearrangement joins TRBV7-2 to TRBJ2-3; weak D call: TRBD1 (7 bases). Germline V gene lookup returns CDR1 SGHTA and CDR2 FQGNSA. This CDR3 comprises 15 residues. Trimming took 5 bases from V and 0 from J, leaving 12 bases between them. CDR3 in DNA: TGTGCCAGCAGCAGACAGGGAGGAAGCACAGATACGCAGTATTTT. This encodes CASSRQGGSTDTQYF.

The genes are TRBV4-3 and TRBJ2-1, with 9 bases matching TRBD2. With V trimmed by 1 base and J by 5 bases, 6 bases remained unmatched. Germline CDR1 is LGHNA and CDR2 is YSLEER. The CDR3 extends over 16 amino acids. This chain's CDR3 is CASSQGPSGADNEQFF. The CDR3 DNA follows: TGCGCCAGCAGCCAAGGTCCTAGCGGGGCCGACAATGAGCAGTTCTTC.

The V and J genes are TRBV5-1 and TRBJ2-3, with 15 bases lining up with TRBD2. The germline V gene encodes CDR1 SGHRS and CDR2 YFSETQ. With 6 bases clipped from V and 6 bases from J, the junction kept 11 bases outside the gene matches. The CDR3 is made up of 17 amino acids. The CDR3 DNA follows: TGCGCCAGCACCATAGGACTAGCGGGGGGGCAGGTGGATACGCAGTATTTT. Protein product: CASTIGLAGGQVDTQYF.

The chain is built from TRBV19 and TRBJ2-5; D gene ambiguous. The CDR3 length is 13 residues. V shed 2 bases and J shed 2 bases, with 6 bases lying between them. The germline V gene has CDR1 LNHDA and CDR2 SQIVND (reference sequence). CDR3 DNA: TGTGCCAGTAGTATATCAGTTCAAGAGACCCAGTACTTC. It encodes CASSISVQETQYF. Filled out from reference TRBV19 and TRBJ2-5, the complete variable domain reads DGGITQSPKYLFRKEGQNVTLSCEQNLNHDAMYWYRQDPGQGLRLIYYSQIVNDFQKGDIAEGYSVSREKKESFPLTVTSAQKNPTAFYLCASSISVQETQYFGPGTRLLVL.

This clone has a single count. V and J are TRBV27 and TRBJ2-7; TRBD2 is a possible D gene (6 bases). CDR3 size: 16 residues. Trimming stripped 5 bases from V and 0 bases from J, with 17 bases between. Per the germline V gene, CDR1 is MNHEY and CDR2 is SMNVEV (reference sequence). The CDR3 DNA is TGTGCCAGCAGTCCTTGGTTCGGAGGGGCCTCCTACGAGCAGTACTTC. Encoded protein: CASSPWFGGASYEQYF.

The chain couples TRBV6-5 to TRBJ1-2; D may be TRBD1 (6 bases). Trimming cost V 3 bases and J 5 bases, with 16 bases left between them. The CDR3 loop spans 15 amino acids. Germline CDR1 MNHEY, CDR2 SVGAGI. CDR3 nucleotides: TGTGCCAGCAGTTATCGAGGGGGACCACCTTATGGCTACACCTTC. This gives the protein CASSYRGGPPYGYTF.

The chain joins TRBV10-3 to TRBJ1-4; 10 bases are a match to TRBD1. Germline values: CDR1 ENHRY, CDR2 SYGVKD. V was pared by 8 bases and J by 3 bases, with 6 bases of the junction left unmatched. This CDR3 is built from 15 residues. The CDR3 protein is CAIGTGEMANEKLFF. In nucleotides, the CDR3 is TGTGCCATCGGGACAGGGGAGATGGCTAATGAAAAACTGTTTTTT.

The sample holds one count of this clone. The V gene is TRBV7-6, the J gene TRBJ2-1; 8 bases map to TRBD1. The germline V gene encodes CDR1 SGHVS and CDR2 FNYEAQ. V was clipped by 0 bases and J by 2 bases; unmatched bases: 3. This CDR3 has 16 amino acids. The CDR3 protein is CASSLAGTGPYNEQFF. CDR3 coding DNA: TGTGCCAGCAGCTTAGCCGGGACAGGACCCTACAATGAGCAGTTCTTC.

The chain employs TRBV5-1 and TRBJ2-7, with 8 bases aligning to TRBD2. The trim removed 4 bases at V and 0 bases at J, leaving 12 bases unmatched. Germline V gene sequence: CDR1 SGHRS, CDR2 YFSETQ. This CDR3 has 17 residues. CDR3 DNA: TGCGCCAGCAGCCTTGGCGGACTAGCTGGAAGCTCCTACGAGCAGTACTTC. Amino acid sequence: CASSLGGLAGSSYEQYF.

This clone was found once. The J gene is TRBJ2-6, the V gene TRBV6-6, with a possible D match to TRBD1 (5 bases). The germline V and J ends were trimmed by 6 bases and 1 base, with 13 bases remaining between them. CDR3 length: 16 residues. Germline V gene lookup returns CDR1 MNHNY and CDR2 SVGAGI (reference sequence). The DNA for the CDR3 is TGTGCCAGCAGCCTTCTCCCAGGGTCTGGGGCCAACGTCCTGACTTTC. It is translated as CASSLLPGSGANVLTF.

The CDR3 loop is CASSIGQGAYGYTF. The CDR3 DNA is TGTGCCAGTAGTATCGGACAGGGAGCCTATGGCTACACCTTC. The gene calls are TRBV19 and TRBJ1-2, with 8 bases aligning to TRBD1. The germline V gene has CDR1 LNHDA and CDR2 SQIVND (reference sequence). V was clipped by 3 bases and J by 4 bases; unmatched bases: 4. The CDR3 length is 14 residues.

The chain uses TRBV7-2 and TRBJ2-3; 8 positions match TRBD2. CDR1 SGHTA and CDR2 FQGNSA come from the germline V gene. The ends lost 5 bases at V and 5 bases at J; junction bases unmatched: 9. The CDR3 contains 15 residues. CDR3 loop: CASSPRGGRLDTQYF. Here the CDR3 DNA reads TGTGCCAGCAGCCCTCGGGGGGGGCGATTAGATACGCAGTATTTT.